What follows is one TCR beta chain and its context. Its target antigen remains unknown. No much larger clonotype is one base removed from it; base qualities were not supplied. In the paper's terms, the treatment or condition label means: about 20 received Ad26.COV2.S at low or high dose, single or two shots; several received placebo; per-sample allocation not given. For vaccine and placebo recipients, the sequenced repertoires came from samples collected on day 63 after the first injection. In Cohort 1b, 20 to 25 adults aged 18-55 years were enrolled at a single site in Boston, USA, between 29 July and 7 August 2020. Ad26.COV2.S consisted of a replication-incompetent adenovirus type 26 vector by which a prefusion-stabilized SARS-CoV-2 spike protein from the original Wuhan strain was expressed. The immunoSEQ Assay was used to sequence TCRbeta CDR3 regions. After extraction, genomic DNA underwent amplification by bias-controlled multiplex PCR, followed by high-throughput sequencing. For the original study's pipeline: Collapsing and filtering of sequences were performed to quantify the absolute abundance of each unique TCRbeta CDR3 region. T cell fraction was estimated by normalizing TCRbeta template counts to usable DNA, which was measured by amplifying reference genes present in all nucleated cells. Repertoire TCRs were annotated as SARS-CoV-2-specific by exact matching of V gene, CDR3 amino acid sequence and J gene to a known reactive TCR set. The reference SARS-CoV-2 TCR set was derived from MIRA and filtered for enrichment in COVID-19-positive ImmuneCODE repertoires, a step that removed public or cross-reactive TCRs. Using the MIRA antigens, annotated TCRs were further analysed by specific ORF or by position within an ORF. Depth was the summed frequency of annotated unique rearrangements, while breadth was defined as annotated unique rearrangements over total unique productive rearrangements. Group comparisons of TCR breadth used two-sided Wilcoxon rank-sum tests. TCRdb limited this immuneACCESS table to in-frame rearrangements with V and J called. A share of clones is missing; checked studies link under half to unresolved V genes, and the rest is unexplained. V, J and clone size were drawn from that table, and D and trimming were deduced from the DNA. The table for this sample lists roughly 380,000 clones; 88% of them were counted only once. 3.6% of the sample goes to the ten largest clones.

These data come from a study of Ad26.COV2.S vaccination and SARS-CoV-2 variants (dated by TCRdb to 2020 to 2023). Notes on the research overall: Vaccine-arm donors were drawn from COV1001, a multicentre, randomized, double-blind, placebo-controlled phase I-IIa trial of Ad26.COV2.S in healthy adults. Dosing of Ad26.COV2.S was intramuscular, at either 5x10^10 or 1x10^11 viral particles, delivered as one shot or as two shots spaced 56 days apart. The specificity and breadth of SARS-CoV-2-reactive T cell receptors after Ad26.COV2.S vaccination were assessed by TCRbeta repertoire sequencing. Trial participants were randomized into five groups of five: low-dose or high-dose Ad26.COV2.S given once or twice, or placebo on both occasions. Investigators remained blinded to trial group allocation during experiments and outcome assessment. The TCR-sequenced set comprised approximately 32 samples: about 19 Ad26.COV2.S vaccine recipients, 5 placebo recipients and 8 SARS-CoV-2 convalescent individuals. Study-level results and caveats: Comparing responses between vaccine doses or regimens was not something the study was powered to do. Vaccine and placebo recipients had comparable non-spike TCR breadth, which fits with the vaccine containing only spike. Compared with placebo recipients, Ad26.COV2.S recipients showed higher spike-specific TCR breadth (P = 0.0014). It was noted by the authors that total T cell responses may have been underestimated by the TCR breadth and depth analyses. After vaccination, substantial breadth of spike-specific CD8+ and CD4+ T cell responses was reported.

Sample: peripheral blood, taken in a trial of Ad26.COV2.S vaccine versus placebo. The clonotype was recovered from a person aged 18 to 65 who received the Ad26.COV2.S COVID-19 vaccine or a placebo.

The bases are TGTGCCACCAGTGATGCGGGACTAGCGCGGGAGACCCAGTACTTC. Translation gives CATSDAGLARETQYF. This chain is built from TRBV24-1 and TRBJ2-5; TRBD2 matches 10 bases in the middle. From the cysteine through the phenylalanine, the CDR3 covers 15 amino acids. Here the CDR3 DNA is all that survives: 45 bases in frame from base 1. V ends up 3 bases short and J 5 bases short, with an unmatched junction base count of 5. CDR1 and CDR2 (KGHDR, SFDVKD) derive from the germline V gene.